These 20 T cell receptor beta chains share one sample of origin, sequenced in a study of T cell responses to AZD1222 COVID-19 vaccine. Clones were sequenced by immunoSEQ multiplex PCR, and TCRdb holds only the in-frame ones, with some missing. There are fewer than 85,000 clones in the sample; around 89% occur only once, and approximately 30% lies in the top ten. Sequenced material: peripheral blood, taken on day 0 of AZD1222 vaccination. All receptors come from an adult in good health.

This chain uses TRBV6-1 with TRBJ1-4; 8 bases line up with TRBD1. The V gene's germline CDR1 is MNHNS and CDR2 SASEGT. The V segment lost 1 base and the J segment 7 bases; nucleotides outside the gene matches: 2. CDR3 size: 14 residues. CDR3 in amino acids: CASSEGQGFEKLFF. For the CDR3, the DNA is TGTGCCAGCAGTGAAGGACAGGGGTTTGAAAAACTGTTTTTT.

This clone was counted a single time. The chain joins TRBV2 to TRBJ1-1, with D uncertain. V dropped 6 bases and J dropped 1 base, with 9 bases sitting between them. CDR1 and CDR2 (germline): SNHLY, FYNNEI. CDR3 length: 13 amino acids. CDR3 region: CASSGGGNTEAFF. In DNA, the CDR3 is TGTGCCAGCAGCGGCGGCGGGAACACTGAAGCTTTCTTT.

V usage is TRBV19 and J usage is TRBJ2-3; D unresolved. Germline V lookup: CDR1 LNHDA, CDR2 SQIVND (reference sequence). CDR3 size: 11 residues. Deletions cut 5 bases from V and 4 bases from J, with 4 bases between. CDR3 DNA: TGTGCCAGTAGTGTTGCAGATACGCAGTATTTT. It specifies CASSVADTQYF.

The chain carries TRBV7-3 and TRBJ1-5, with TRBD1 matching 10 bases. The V segment lost 2 bases and the J segment 4 bases; nucleotides outside the gene matches: 8. Germline loops: CDR1 SGHTA, CDR2 FQGTGA. This CDR3 spans 17 amino acids. The CDR3 DNA is TGTGCCAGCAGCTTAGGGGACAGGGGAAATAGAAATCAGCCCCAGCATTTT. It is translated as CASSLGDRGNRNQPQHF.

This clone was found a few times. The rearrangement joins TRBV27 to TRBJ1-2; D possibly corresponds to TRBD1 (6 bases). The CDR3 is made up of 16 amino acids. Germline CDR1 MNHEY, CDR2 SMNVEV (reference sequence). Trimming took off 8 bases at V and 6 bases at J, with 25 bases between the two ends. Written as DNA, the CDR3 is TGTGCCAGCGCCTTTATAGCTCCACAGGGATTGGATGGCTACACCTTC. It encodes CASAFIAPQGLDGYTF.

The V call is TRBV5-5, the J call TRBJ2-5; no reliable D call. Germline loops: CDR1 SGHKS, CDR2 YYEKEE (reference sequence). Trimming cost V 2 bases and J 2 bases, with 1 base left between them. The CDR3 contains 11 residues. This chain's CDR3 is CASSFQETQYF. In DNA, the CDR3 is TGTGCCAGCAGCTTTCAAGAGACCCAGTACTTC. The full variable domain, in which reference TRBV5-5 and TRBJ2-5 provide the parts outside the CDR3, is DAGVTQSPTHLIKTRGQQVTLRCSPISGHKSVSWYQQVLGQGPQFIFQYYEKEERGRGNFPDRFSARQFPNYSSELNVNALLLGDSALYLCASSFQETQYFGPGTRLLVL.

This chain connects TRBV24-1 to TRBJ1-2; TRBD1 aligns across 7 bases. The CDR3 is 12 amino acids. V was pared by 6 bases and J by 6 bases, with 3 bases of the junction left unmatched. Looked up from germline, CDR1 is KGHDR and CDR2 is SFDVKD. The CDR3 DNA reads TGTGCCACCAGTAAAGGGACAGATGGCTACACCTTC. It is translated as CATSKGTDGYTF.

The rearrangement uses TRBV4-2 and TRBJ2-7; 10 positions agree with TRBD1. Unmatched junction bases numbered 7, after V lost 4 bases and J lost 1 base. Germline V gene sequence: CDR1 LGHNA, CDR2 YNFKEQ. The CDR3 is made up of 16 amino acids. The CDR3 loop reads CASSPVGQGGSYEQYF. CDR3 nucleotide sequence: TGTGCCAGCAGCCCGGTCGGACAGGGGGGGTCCTACGAGCAGTACTTC.

The chain couples TRBV11-2 to TRBJ2-5, with D possibly being TRBD1 (7 bases). The CDR3 has 14 residues. Germline V gene sequence: CDR1 SGHAT, CDR2 FQNNGV. The V end was cut by 2 bases, the J end by 4 bases, with 11 bases between. The DNA of the CDR3 is TGTGCCAGCAGCTTACAGGGGGGCGGAGAGACCCAGTACTTC. Translated: CASSLQGGGETQYF.

This chain connects TRBV10-3 to TRBJ1-2, with no clear D. The germline CDR1 and CDR2 sequences are ENHRY and SYGVKD. The V end lost 0 bases, the J end lost 7 bases, and 9 bases lay between the germline ends. The CDR3 is 13 amino acids. The CDR3 coding sequence is TGTGCCATCAGTGAGTCAGGGTATGGTGGCTACACCTTC. It is translated as CAISESGYGGYTF.

J is TRBJ2-5 and V is TRBV19; 9 bases map to TRBD1. The CDR3 length is 16 residues. Germline loops: CDR1 LNHDA, CDR2 SQIVND (reference sequence). V gave up 4 bases and J gave up 3 bases; unmatched junction bases: 9. CDR3 in amino acids: CASSTGQGSFEETQYF. The CDR3 DNA is TGTGCCAGTAGTACGGGACAGGGTTCTTTCGAAGAGACCCAGTACTTC.

In this sample, this clone turned up once. The V call is TRBV27, the J call TRBJ1-4, with 7 bases identical to TRBD1. CDR1 MNHEY and CDR2 SMNVEV come from the germline V gene (reference sequence). CDR3 length: 16 amino acids. V lost 5 bases and J lost 8; bases outside the gene matches: 14. Here the CDR3 reads CASSPHRGESSEKLFF. The DNA of the CDR3 is TGTGCCAGCAGTCCGCACAGGGGAGAGAGTAGCGAAAAACTGTTTTTT.

This sequence joins TRBV5-1 and TRBJ2-7; 8 nucleotides line up with TRBD1. V was pared by 4 bases and J by 5 bases, with 8 bases of the junction left unmatched. Looked up from germline, CDR1 is SGHRS and CDR2 is YFSETQ. The CDR3 totals 14 residues. This CDR3 reads CASSPRQGFHEQYF. The DNA of the CDR3 is TGCGCCAGCAGCCCGAGACAGGGGTTCCACGAGCAGTACTTC. Full variable domain (missing parts from reference TRBV5-1 and TRBJ2-7): KAGVTQTPRYLIKTRGQQVTLSCSPISGHRSVSWYQQTPGQGLQFLFEYFSETQRNKGNFPGRFSGRQFSNSRSEMNVSTLELGDSALYLCASSPRQGFHEQYFGPGTRLTVT.

V gene TRBV7-2 combines with J gene TRBJ2-5; D remains ambiguous. CDR3 length equals 13 residues. V lost 4 bases and J 3 bases, leaving 9 bases between the germline ends. Germline loops: CDR1 SGHTA, CDR2 FQGNSA. CDR3 DNA sequence: TGTGCCAGCAGCTCGCCTATCAAAGAGACCCAGTACTTC. This codes for CASSSPIKETQYF.

The V call is TRBV6-2 or TRBV6-3, the J call TRBJ2-7; 12 bases are a match to TRBD2. Germline trimming cut 0 bases from V and 2 bases from J; bases unmatched to any gene: 11. The CDR3 runs to 19 residues. Germline CDR1 MNHEY, CDR2 SVGEGT. CDR3 in amino acids: CASSYSSQLAGGVPYEQYF. The CDR3 DNA follows: TGTGCCAGCAGTTACTCGTCTCAACTAGCGGGAGGAGTCCCCTACGAGCAGTACTTC.

This chain links TRBV6-6 with TRBJ1-6, with D possibly being TRBD1 (6 bases). Germline V CDR1 and CDR2: MNHNY, SVGAGI (reference sequence). V lost 6 bases and J lost 10, with 19 bases in between. The CDR3 runs to 15 residues. The CDR3 DNA reads as TGTGCCAGCAGGGGCCCTACAGGGAAGTACTCACCCCTCCACTTT. Its protein product is CASRGPTGKYSPLHF.

The V call is TRBV28, the J call TRBJ1-3, with 9 bases matching TRBD1. The germline gives CDR1 MDHEN, CDR2 SYDVKM. The CDR3 spans 13 residues. J lost 2 bases, V lost 8 bases, and 1 base had no gene match. CDR3: CASWDRAGNTIYF. For the CDR3, the DNA is TGTGCCAGCTGGGACAGGGCTGGAAACACCATATATTTT.

The genes are TRBV9 and TRBJ1-6; 8 bases map to TRBD1. The CDR3 has 14 residues. Trimming took 3 bases from V and 5 from J; bases not matched to a gene: 1. CDR1 and CDR2 (germline): SGDLS, YYNGEE. CDR3 coding DNA: TGTGCCAGCAGCGCGACAGGGGATAATTCACCCCTCCACTTT. Its translation is CASSATGDNSPLHF.

The chain employs TRBV19 and TRBJ1-2; D unclear. The germline CDR1 and CDR2 sequences are LNHDA and SQIVND (reference sequence). The V and J ends lost 4 bases and 0 bases respectively, with 6 bases between them. This CDR3 spans 13 amino acids. CDR3 sequence: CASSRAPNYGYTF. CDR3 DNA: TGTGCCAGTAGTAGGGCACCTAACTATGGCTACACCTTC.

This clone occurred a few times. This rearrangement joins TRBV6-2 or TRBV6-3 to TRBJ2-1, with D unresolved. V was pared by 2 bases and J by 6 bases, with 11 bases between. Germline V gene lookup returns CDR1 MNHEY and CDR2 SVGEGT. This CDR3 contains 14 residues. The CDR3 bases are TGTGCCAGCAGTTACGAAACCAACGCCAATGAGCAGTTCTTC. Protein: CASSYETNANEQFF.